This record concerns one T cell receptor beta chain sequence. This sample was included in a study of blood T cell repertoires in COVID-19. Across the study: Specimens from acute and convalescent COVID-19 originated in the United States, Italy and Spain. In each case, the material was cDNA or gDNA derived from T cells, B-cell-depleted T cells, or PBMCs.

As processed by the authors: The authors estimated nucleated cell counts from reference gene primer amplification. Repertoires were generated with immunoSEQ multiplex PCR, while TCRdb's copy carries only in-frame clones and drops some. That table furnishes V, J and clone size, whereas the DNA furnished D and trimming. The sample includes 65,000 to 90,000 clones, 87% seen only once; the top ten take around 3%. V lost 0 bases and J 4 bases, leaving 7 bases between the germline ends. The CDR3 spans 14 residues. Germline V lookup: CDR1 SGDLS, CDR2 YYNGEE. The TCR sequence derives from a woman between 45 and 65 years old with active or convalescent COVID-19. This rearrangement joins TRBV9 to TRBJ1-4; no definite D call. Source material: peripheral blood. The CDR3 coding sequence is TGTGCCAGCAGCGTAGGAGCGAGTAATGAAAAACTGTTTTTT. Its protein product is CASSVGASNEKLFF.